The clone carrying this T cell receptor beta chain was recorded a few times. Its antigen is not identified. One entry per CDR3 protein, called by TCRdb with MiXCR from the RT-PCR reads. The sample comprises about 480,000 distinct CDR3 sequences, 9.5% to 12% of which are singletons, and about 12% rests with the top ten. The data were obtained in a study of response to subunit inactivated influenza vaccine. Study-wide results and limits: That few new T cells are recruited by each seasonal influenza vaccination was the authors' suggestion.

V shed 0 bases and J shed 3 bases, with 9 bases lying between them. The CDR3 runs to 15 residues. Per germline, CDR1 MNHNS and CDR2 SASEGT. The rearrangement links TRBV6-1 to TRBJ2-4, with D perhaps TRBD2 (5 bases). The source material was PBMCs from blood, sampled around seven weeks after vaccination. The receptor comes from a man aged 50-59 years who received an inactivated influenza vaccine. CDR3 protein: CASSEARVRKNIQYF. The CDR3 nucleotides read TGTGCCAGCAGTGAAGCGAGGGTCCGCAAAAACATTCAGTACTTC.